This T cell receptor (beta chain) was found in a study of T cell responses to AZD1222 COVID-19 vaccine. Study conclusions and caveats: Compared with day 0, the breadth and depth of the Spike-specific TCR repertoire rose significantly after two doses of AZD1222.

Clones were sequenced by immunoSEQ multiplex PCR, and TCRdb holds only the in-frame ones, with some missing. The sample has under 200,000 clones, roughly 92% seen once; the top ten hold about 0.64%. The CDR3 is made up of 12 amino acids. Germline lookup yields CDR1 MNHEY and CDR2 SVGAGI. The trim removed 8 bases at V and 2 bases at J, leaving 3 bases unmatched. Comment on this clone: Its antigen is currently unknown.

The sequence was collected from an adult in good health. The sequences come from peripheral blood, collected on day 0 of AZD1222 vaccination. This chain links TRBV6-5 with TRBJ2-7; 7 bases map to TRBD2. CDR3 in amino acids: CASGRGAYEQYF. CDR3 nucleotides: TGTGCCAGCGGTCGGGGGGCCTACGAGCAGTACTTC.